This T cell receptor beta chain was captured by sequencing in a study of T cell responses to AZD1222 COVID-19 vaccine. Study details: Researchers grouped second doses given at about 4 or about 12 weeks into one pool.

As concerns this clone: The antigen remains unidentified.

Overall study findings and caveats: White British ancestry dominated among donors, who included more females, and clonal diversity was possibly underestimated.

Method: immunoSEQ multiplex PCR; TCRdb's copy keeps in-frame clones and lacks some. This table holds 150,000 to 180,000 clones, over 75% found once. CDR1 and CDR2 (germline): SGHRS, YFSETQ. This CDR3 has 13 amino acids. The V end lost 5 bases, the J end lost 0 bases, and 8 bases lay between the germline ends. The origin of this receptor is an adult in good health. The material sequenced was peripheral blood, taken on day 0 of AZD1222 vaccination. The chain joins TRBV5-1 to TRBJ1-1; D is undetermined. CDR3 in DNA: TGCGCCAGCAGAGACACCCTGAACACTGAAGCTTTCTTT. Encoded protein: CASRDTLNTEAFF.